A single T cell receptor beta chain is shown here with its context. Its matching antigen is unknown. This specimen belongs to a study of blood T cells in healthy people across ages. Overall study results and limits: Correlation between TCR beta diversity and naive T cell percentage was strong. Estimated diversity across one million T cells was deemed an underestimate.

Healthy individuals of Caucasian origin from Russia, aged about 6 to 90, served as donors. Each sample used at least 7 million PBMCs. The second PCR ran roughly 7 to 11 cycles with a sample-barcoded 5' primer and J-beta primers. One entry per CDR3 protein, called by TCRdb with MiXCR from the 5' RACE reads. Altogether more than 650,000 distinct CDR3 sequences are present, roughly 50% being singletons, with the ten largest covering approximately 40%. The trim removed 6 bases at V and 3 bases at J, leaving 16 bases unmatched. CDR3 length: 17 amino acids. Germline assignment: CDR1 MNHNS and CDR2 SASEGT. The sample taken for sequencing was blood. The J gene is TRBJ2-7, the V gene TRBV6-1; TRBD1 matches at 8 bases. The origin of this receptor is a man of 80 years or more in good health. The CDR3: CASSHSPGQAFFYEQYF. The CDR3 nucleotides read TGTGCCAGCAGCCATTCCCCGGGACAGGCCTTCTTCTACGAGCAGTACTTC.